Presented here are 23 T cell receptor beta chains from one specimen sequenced in a study of cytomegalovirus exposure and HLA in healthy donors. Using immunoSEQ multiplex PCR, the repertoire was profiled, and TCRdb retains in-frame clones only, with some absent. The table shows some 140,000 clones, with 86% occurring only once. Source material: PBMCs. These receptors were obtained from a man aged 18 to 30 in good health and CMV-seronegative.

The rearrangement joins TRBV11-2 to TRBJ2-1; 10 bases agree with TRBD2. This CDR3 comprises 16 residues. Unmatched junction bases numbered 6, after V lost 4 bases and J lost 3 bases. From germline, CDR1 is SGHAT and CDR2 FQNNGV. DNA for the CDR3: TGTGCCAGCAGCTCCGACCGGACTAGCGGCTACAATGAGCAGTTCTTC. Amino acid sequence: CASSSDRTSGYNEQFF.

The chain links TRBV18 to TRBJ1-2; D not resolved. V was pared by 5 bases and J by 2 bases, with 12 bases between. In germline, CDR1 is KGHSH, CDR2 LQKENI. This CDR3 is 14 amino acids long. The CDR3 region has the DNA TGTGCCAGCTCATCCACGGGAGAGAACTATGGCTACACCTTC. Its translation: CASSSTGENYGYTF.

The chain combines TRBV27 with TRBJ1-2, with 9 bases matching TRBD1. The germline CDR1 and CDR2 sequences are MNHEY and SMNVEV (reference sequence). The CDR3 runs to 15 residues. V lost 5 bases to trimming and J lost 8 bases; unmatched junction nucleotides: 12. CDR3 amino acids: CASSIGTGTISGYTF. CDR3 DNA sequence: TGTGCCAGCAGTATCGGGACAGGGACTATTTCAGGCTACACCTTC.

The chain links TRBV11-2 to TRBJ2-7; TRBD1 is a possible D gene (5 bases). This CDR3 comprises 14 residues. V was cut by 1 base and J by 2 bases, with 9 bases left in between. Germline V gene sequence: CDR1 SGHAT, CDR2 FQNNGV. The CDR3 is CASSLGQGTYEQYF. Written as DNA, the CDR3 is TGTGCCAGCAGCTTAGGGCAGGGCACCTACGAGCAGTACTTC.

The chain uses TRBV6-1 and TRBJ1-2; D remains unclear. CDR3 length: 12 amino acids. V was clipped by 4 bases and J by 1 base, with 4 bases between them. Germline loops: CDR1 MNHNS, CDR2 SASEGT. In DNA form, the CDR3 reads TGTGCCAGCAGTGGCTATAACTATGGCTACACCTTC. It yields the protein CASSGYNYGYTF.

The J gene is TRBJ2-3, the V gene TRBV7-8; TRBD2 matches at 11 bases. V shed 1 base, J shed 0 bases, and the junction held 6 bases outside the gene matches. Germline lookup yields CDR1 SGHVS and CDR2 FQNEAQ. The CDR3 covers 18 residues. For the CDR3, the DNA is TGTGCCAGCAGCTTAGGGGCTGGGACTAGCGGCAGCACAGATACGCAGTATTTT. Translating it yields CASSLGAGTSGSTDTQYF.

The chain joins TRBV30 to TRBJ2-5; D not resolved. Trimming cost V 2 bases and J 5 bases, with 9 bases left between them. Germline V CDR1 and CDR2: GTSNPN, SVGIG (reference sequence). The CDR3 extends over 12 amino acids. The CDR3 protein is CAWSPTQETQYF. For the CDR3, the DNA is TGTGCCTGGAGTCCAACCCAGGAGACCCAGTACTTC.

The chain employs TRBV4-2 and TRBJ2-5, with a tentative D call TRBD2 (6 bases). The germline gives CDR1 LGHNA, CDR2 YNFKEQ. This CDR3 region has 16 residues. With 5 bases removed from V and 1 base from J, the gap between germline ends came to 17 bases. CDR3 nucleotide sequence: TGTGCCAGCAGCTTCAGCCTAGCGAGACTCCAAGAGACCCAGTACTTC. It encodes CASSFSLARLQETQYF.

The chain is built from TRBV15 and TRBJ1-2, with unresolved D. The germline CDR1 and CDR2 sequences are LNHNV and YYDKDF (reference sequence). The CDR3 is 14 residues long. Trimming removed 0 bases at V and 6 bases at J, with 11 bases between. The CDR3 loop reads CATSREWASDGYTF. CDR3 nucleotides: TGTGCCACCAGCAGAGAATGGGCCTCGGATGGCTACACCTTC.

This chain uses TRBV18 with TRBJ1-5; 7 nucleotides align to TRBD1. V lost 6 bases and J lost 1; bases outside the gene matches: 6. Per the germline V gene, CDR1 is KGHSH and CDR2 is LQKENI. The CDR3 is 15 amino acids. DNA of the CDR3: TGTGCCAGCTCCAGACAGGGACGGAGCAATCAGCCCCAGCATTTT. Translating it yields CASSRQGRSNQPQHF.

This chain uses TRBV9 with TRBJ1-3; D remains ambiguous. There are 15 residues in the CDR3. Per germline, CDR1 SGDLS and CDR2 YYNGEE. Trimming removed 7 bases from V and 4 bases from J, with 18 bases in between. DNA for the CDR3: TGTGCCAGCGATTATGAGGGAACGCCCGGAAACACCATATATTTT. Translating gives CASDYEGTPGNTIYF.

This clone was seen more than once but under ten times. The chain joins TRBV19 to TRBJ2-7; 10 bases map to TRBD1. The CDR3 totals 15 residues. Germline-derived CDR1 and CDR2 are LNHDA and SQIVND (reference sequence). Unmatched junction bases numbered 7, after V lost 5 bases and J lost 3 bases. The CDR3 reads CASSPRRTGGYEQYF. DNA of the CDR3: TGTGCCAGTAGTCCCCGGCGGACAGGGGGCTACGAGCAGTACTTC.

V gene TRBV6-1 combines with J gene TRBJ2-7; 12 bases agree with TRBD2. There are 14 residues in the CDR3. Germline CDR1 and CDR2: MNHNS and SASEGT. J was trimmed by 6 bases and V by 5 bases; bases with no gene match: 5. This CDR3 is CASSRLAGVSEQYF. CDR3 sequence (DNA): TGTGCCAGCAGTAGACTAGCGGGAGTGAGCGAGCAGTACTTC.

The V and J genes are TRBV11-2 and TRBJ2-1, with 11 bases fitting TRBD1. V shed 4 bases and J 7 bases; nucleotides not matched to a gene: 6. The CDR3 runs to 15 residues. Germline V lookup: CDR1 SGHAT, CDR2 FQNNGV. Written as DNA, the CDR3 is TGTGCCAGCAGCTGGTCGGGGACAGGGGGTAATGAGCAGTTCTTC. Amino acids: CASSWSGTGGNEQFF.

This rearrangement joins TRBV6-1 to TRBJ1-2, with D possibly matching TRBD1 (6 bases). The V end was cut by 7 bases, the J end by 2 bases, with 17 bases between. In germline, CDR1 is MNHNS, CDR2 SASEGT. This CDR3 is 15 amino acids long. CDR3 bases: TGTGCCAGCACCCCGAGGACAGCTCTAAACTATGGCTACACCTTC. This encodes CASTPRTALNYGYTF.

V and J are TRBV7-9 and TRBJ1-4; TRBD1 matches 8 bases. This CDR3 is built from 16 residues. Germline loops: CDR1 SEHNR, CDR2 FQNEAQ (reference sequence). Unmatched junction bases numbered 12, after V lost 4 bases and J lost 8 bases. The CDR3: CASSSGTGPAYEKLFF. As DNA, the CDR3 is TGTGCCAGCAGCTCAGGGACAGGTCCTGCATACGAAAAACTGTTTTTT.

This clone was picked up one time. V gene TRBV7-7 combines with J gene TRBJ2-2; 9 bases line up with TRBD2. The V gene's germline CDR1 is SSHAT and CDR2 FNYEAQ (reference sequence). The junction had 1 base not matched to a gene; V was cut back by 2 bases and J by 3 bases. The length of the CDR3 is 15 residues. CDR3 DNA: TGTGCCAGCAGCTTAAGCGGGGGGTACACCGGGGAGCTGTTTTTT. Translating it yields CASSLSGGYTGELFF.

Concerning this clone itself: Germline and junction disagree at one end, which may indicate a read error. The rearrangement joins TRBV7-7 to TRBJ2-2; D possibly corresponds to TRBD2 (5 bases). CDR1 and CDR2 from the germline V gene are SSHAT and FNYEAQ (reference sequence). There are 16 residues in the CDR3. The CDR3 nucleotides are TGTGCCAGCAGGTTAGAGGCGGGCGGTGGCACCGGGGAGCTGTTTTTT. Protein sequence: CASRLEAGGGTGELFF.

The chain combines TRBV5-1 with TRBJ2-5; TRBD2 matches 7 bases. The CDR3 has 15 amino acids. Germline loops: CDR1 SGHRS, CDR2 YFSETQ. V dropped 4 bases and J dropped 2; count of bases not matched to a gene: 8. CDR3 loop: CASSPPGGLQETQYF. The CDR3 coding sequence is TGCGCCAGCAGCCCACCGGGGGGTCTACAAGAGACCCAGTACTTC. Full variable domain (remainder filled in from reference TRBV5-1 and TRBJ2-5): KAGVTQTPRYLIKTRGQQVTLSCSPISGHRSVSWYQQTPGQGLQFLFEYFSETQRNKGNFPGRFSGRQFSNSRSEMNVSTLELGDSALYLCASSPPGGLQETQYFGPGTRLLVL.

A note on this clone: Other DNA sequences from this sample encode an identical CDR3 as well. The chain combines TRBV5-1 with TRBJ2-3; no firm D call. V was clipped by 4 bases and J by 5 bases, with 5 bases between them. The CDR3 consists of 11 residues. Germline V gene sequence: CDR1 SGHRS, CDR2 YFSETQ. CDR3 nucleotides: TGCGCCAGCAGCGCGGAAGATACGCAGTATTTT. Its protein product is CASSAEDTQYF.

This clone was counted between two and nine times. The V call is TRBV30, the J call TRBJ2-7; 10 nucleotides align to TRBD1. The CDR3 is 14 residues long. V shed 5 bases and J 3 bases; nucleotides not matched to a gene: 7. Germline V gene lookup returns CDR1 GTSNPN and CDR2 SVGIG (reference sequence). CDR3 nucleotides: TGTGCCTGGTCACTCGGACAGGGGGACTACGAGCAGTACTTC. This codes for CAWSLGQGDYEQYF.

This clone was recorded many times. The chain recombines TRBV6-1 with TRBJ1-1; TRBD1 matches 10 bases. The CDR3 runs to 14 residues. Germline trimming cut 1 base from V and 4 bases from J; bases unmatched to any gene: 0. Germline values: CDR1 MNHNS, CDR2 SASEGT. The CDR3 DNA is TGTGCCAGCAGTGAAGGGACAGGGGGCACTGAAGCTTTCTTT. Amino acids: CASSEGTGGTEAFF.

This chain links TRBV12-1 with TRBJ1-5; the table's D call of TRBD1 was not tested on the DNA. TRBV12-1 is a pseudogene. The CDR3 totals 16 residues. The CDR3: CASRYGQAGSNQPQHF. CDR3 sequence (DNA): TGTGCCAGCCGATACGGACAGGCCGGGAGTAATCAGCCCCAGCATTTT.